Reported below is one T cell receptor (beta chain). The antigen is unknown. This sample stems from a study of OX40 agonist ivuxolimab in advanced cancers. The repertoire was sequenced with immunoSEQ multiplex PCR; TCRdb's copy has only in-frame clones and lacks some. The sample records tens of thousands of clones, around nine tenths being singletons. In germline, CDR1 is MDHEN, CDR2 SYDVKM. This CDR3 spans 14 amino acids. V gave up 6 bases and J gave up 4 bases; unmatched junction bases: 8. Baseline, cycle 4 day 1, and cycle 7 day 1 were the blood sampling points. General study findings and limits: By week 6 at 0.1 to 3.0 mg/kg, blood CD4+ and CD8+ T cells had expanded clonally. Expanded clones belonging to CD8+ T cells outnumbered, on average, those of CD4+. Among the lowest levels of clonal expansion were found in partial responders at 0.1-3.0 mg/kg.

The chain recombines TRBV28 with TRBJ1-2; 7 bases line up with TRBD1. This receptor was obtained from an adult with an advanced solid tumor such as melanoma, head and neck, liver or kidney cancer. The specimen comprised CD4+ or CD8+ T cells sorted from blood, sampled in a trial of the OX40 agonist ivuxolimab. The CDR3 sequence: CASSPGGQFYGYTF. CDR3 nucleotide sequence: TGTGCCAGCAGCCCGGGGGGACAGTTCTATGGCTACACCTTC.